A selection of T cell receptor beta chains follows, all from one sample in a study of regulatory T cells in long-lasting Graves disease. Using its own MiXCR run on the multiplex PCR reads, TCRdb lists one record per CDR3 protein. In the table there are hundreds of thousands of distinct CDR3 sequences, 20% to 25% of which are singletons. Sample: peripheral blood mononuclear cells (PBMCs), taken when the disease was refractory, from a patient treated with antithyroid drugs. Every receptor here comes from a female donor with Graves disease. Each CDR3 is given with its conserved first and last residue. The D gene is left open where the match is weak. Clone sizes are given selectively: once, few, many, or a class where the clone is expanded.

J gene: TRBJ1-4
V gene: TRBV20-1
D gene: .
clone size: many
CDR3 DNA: TGCAGTGCTCAGTGGGGGGACCGGGAAAAACTGTTTTTT
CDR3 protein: CSAQWGDREKLFF

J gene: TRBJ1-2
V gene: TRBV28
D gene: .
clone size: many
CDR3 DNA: TGTGCCAGCAGTTCAACCGGGCCCAACTACAATGGCTACACCTTC
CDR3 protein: CASSSTGPNYNGYTF

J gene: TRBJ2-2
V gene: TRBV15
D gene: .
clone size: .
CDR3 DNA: TGTGCCAGCAGCTTATTCCGGGGGCGCGGCACCGGGGAGCTGTTTTTT
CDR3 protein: CASSLFRGRGTGELFF

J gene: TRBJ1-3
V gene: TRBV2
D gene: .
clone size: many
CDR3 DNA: TGTGCCAGCAAGCGGCTGGGCGAGCTCTCTGGAAACACCATATATTTT
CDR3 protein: CASKRLGELSGNTIYF

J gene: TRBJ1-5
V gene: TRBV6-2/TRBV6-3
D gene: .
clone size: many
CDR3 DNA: TGTGCCAGCAGTTCCCGGCGGAACAATCAGCCCCAGCATTTT
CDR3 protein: CASSSRRNNQPQHF

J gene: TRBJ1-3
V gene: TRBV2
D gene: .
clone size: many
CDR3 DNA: TGTGCCAGCTCTCCCTTAAGGGCTGGAAACACCATATATTTT
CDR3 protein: CASSPLRAGNTIYF

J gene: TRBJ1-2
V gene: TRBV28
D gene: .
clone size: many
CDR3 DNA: TGTGCCAGCAGTTTCCCTCTCTTGGAGTTGACCTTC
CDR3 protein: CASSFPLLELTF

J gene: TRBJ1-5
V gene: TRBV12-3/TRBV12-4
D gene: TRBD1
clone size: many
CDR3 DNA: TGTGCCAGCAGTTTAGGTCAGGGGGAGGGTCAGCCCCAGCATTTT
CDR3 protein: CASSLGQGEGQPQHF

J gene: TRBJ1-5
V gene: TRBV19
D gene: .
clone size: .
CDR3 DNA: TGTGCCAGTAGTATAGTTCGGGGCGGGGATCAGCCCCAGCATTTT
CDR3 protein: CASSIVRGGDQPQHF

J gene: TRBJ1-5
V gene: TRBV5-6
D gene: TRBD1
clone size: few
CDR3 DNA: TGTGCCAGCAGCTTTGGAGGGGGCGCAAGCAATCAGCCCCAGCATTTT
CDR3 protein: CASSFGGGASNQPQHF

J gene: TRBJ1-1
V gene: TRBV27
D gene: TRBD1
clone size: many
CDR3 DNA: TGTGCCAGCAGTTGGGGGGACAGGGACACTGAAGCTTTCTTT
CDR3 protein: CASSWGDRDTEAFF

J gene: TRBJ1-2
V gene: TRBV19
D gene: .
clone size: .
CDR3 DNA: TGTGCCAGTAGTCTTGTGGTGGGGACGGGCTACACCTTC
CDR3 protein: CASSLVVGTGYTF

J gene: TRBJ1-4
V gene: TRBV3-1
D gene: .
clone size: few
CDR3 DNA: TGTGCCAGCAGCCGGTCTCTGCAGACTAATGAAAAACTGTTTTTT
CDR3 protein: CASSRSLQTNEKLFF